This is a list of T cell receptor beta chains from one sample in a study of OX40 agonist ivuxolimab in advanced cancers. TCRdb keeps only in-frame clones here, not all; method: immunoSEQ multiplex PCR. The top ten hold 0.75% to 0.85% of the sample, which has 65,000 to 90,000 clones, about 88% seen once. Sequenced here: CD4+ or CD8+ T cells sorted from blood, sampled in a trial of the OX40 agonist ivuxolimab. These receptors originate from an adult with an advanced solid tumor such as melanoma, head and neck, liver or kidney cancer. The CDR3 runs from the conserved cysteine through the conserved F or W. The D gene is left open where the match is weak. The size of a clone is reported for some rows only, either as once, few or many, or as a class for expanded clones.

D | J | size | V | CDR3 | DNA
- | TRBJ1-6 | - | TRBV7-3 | CASSLTSEFSPLHF | TGTGCCAGCAGCTTAACATCGGAGTTCTCACCCCTCCACTTT
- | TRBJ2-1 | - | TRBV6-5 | CASSYSSSSYNEQFF | TGTGCCAGCAGTTACTCATCGAGCTCCTACAATGAGCAGTTCTTC
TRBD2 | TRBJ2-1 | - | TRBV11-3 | CASSSPRGTSGRSEQFF | TGTGCCAGCAGCTCTCCTAGGGGGACTAGCGGGAGGTCAGAGCAGTTCTTC
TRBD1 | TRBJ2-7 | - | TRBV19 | CASSRATGASYEQYF | TGTGCCAGTAGCAGAGCGACAGGGGCCTCCTACGAGCAGTACTTC
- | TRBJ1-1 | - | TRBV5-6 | CASSLGQMNTEAFF | TGTGCCAGCAGCTTGGGACAAATGAACACTGAAGCTTTCTTT
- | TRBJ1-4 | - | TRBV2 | CASSERAEKLFF | TGTGCCAGCAGTGAGCGGGCTGAAAAACTGTTTTTT
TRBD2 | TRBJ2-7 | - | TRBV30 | CASKRGLAGDSYEQYF | TGTGCCTCAAAGAGGGGGCTAGCGGGAGATTCCTACGAGCAGTACTTC
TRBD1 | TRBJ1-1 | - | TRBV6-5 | CASSYGQGMNTEAFF | TGTGCCAGCAGTTACGGACAGGGAATGAACACTGAAGCTTTCTTT
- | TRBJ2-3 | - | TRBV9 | CASSASNYGADTQYF | TGTGCCAGCAGCGCGTCCAATTACGGCGCAGATACGCAGTATTTT
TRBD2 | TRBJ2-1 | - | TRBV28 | CASSFPGASGVYNEQFF | TGTGCCAGCAGTTTCCCGGGGGCTAGCGGGGTTTACAATGAGCAGTTCTTC
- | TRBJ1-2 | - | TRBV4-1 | CASSGPGMRGYTF | TGCGCCAGCAGCGGCCCCGGGATGAGGGGCTACACCTTC
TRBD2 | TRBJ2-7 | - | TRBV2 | CASRLAGAQYF | TGTGCCAGCAGGCTAGCGGGGGCGCAGTACTTC
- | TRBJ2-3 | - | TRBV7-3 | CASSLRQSTDTQYF | TGTGCCAGCAGCTTAAGACAGAGCACAGATACGCAGTATTTT
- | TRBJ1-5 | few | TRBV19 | CASSREGYQPQHF | TGTGCCAGTAGTAGGGAGGGGTATCAGCCCCAGCATTTT
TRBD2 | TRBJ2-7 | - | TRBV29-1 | CSVWGLAGGSYEQYF | TGCAGCGTATGGGGACTAGCGGGAGGCTCCTACGAGCAGTACTTC
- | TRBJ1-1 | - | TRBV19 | CASSLQGDGAEAFF | TGTGCCAGTAGTCTCCAGGGAGATGGTGCTGAAGCTTTCTTT
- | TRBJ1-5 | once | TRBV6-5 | CASRQGLGNQPQHF | TGTGCCAGCAGGCAGGGTTTAGGGAATCAGCCCCAGCATTTT
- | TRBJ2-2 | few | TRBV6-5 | CASSISRTHTGELFF | TGTGCCAGCAGTATTTCCCGGACACACACCGGGGAGCTGTTTTTT
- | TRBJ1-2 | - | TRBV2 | CASRADSTNYGYTF | TGTGCCAGTAGGGCGGACAGCACGAACTATGGCTACACCTTC
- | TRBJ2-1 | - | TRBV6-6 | CASSPRDVQFF | TGTGCCAGCAGTCCCCGGGACGTACAGTTCTTC
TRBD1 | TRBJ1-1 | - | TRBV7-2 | CASSWAGQGTEAFF | TGTGCCAGCAGCTGGGCAGGACAGGGAACTGAAGCTTTCTTT
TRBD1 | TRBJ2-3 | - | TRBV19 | CASSLNRGSLPNRAQYF | TGTGCCAGTAGTCTTAACAGGGGATCCCTCCCAAATCGCGCGCAGTATTTT
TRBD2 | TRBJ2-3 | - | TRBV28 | CASSSLGGGADTQYF | TGTGCCAGCAGTTCACTAGGTGGGGGGGCAGATACGCAGTATTTT
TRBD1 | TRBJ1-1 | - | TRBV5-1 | CASSLAGTGGFNTEAFF | TGCGCCAGCAGCCTAGCCGGGACAGGGGGGTTTAACACTGAAGCTTTCTTT
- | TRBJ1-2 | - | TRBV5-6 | CASTLGRNYGYTF | TGTGCCAGCACCTTGGGACGCAACTATGGCTACACCTTC
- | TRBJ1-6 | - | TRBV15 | CATSSQQYNSPLHF | TGTGCCACCAGCAGTCAACAGTATAATTCACCCCTCCACTTT
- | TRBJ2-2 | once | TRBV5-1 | CASSLRRLGGELFF | TGCGCCAGCAGCTTGAGGCGACTGGGCGGGGAGCTGTTTTTT
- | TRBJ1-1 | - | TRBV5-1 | CASSLATGMNTEAFF | TGCGCCAGCAGCTTGGCCACCGGGATGAACACTGAAGCTTTCTTT
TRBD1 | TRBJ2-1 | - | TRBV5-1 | CASSFQQGALNEQFF | TGCGCCAGCAGCTTTCAGCAGGGGGCGCTTAATGAGCAGTTCTTC
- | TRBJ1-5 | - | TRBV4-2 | CASSQDRASHQPQHF | TGTGCCAGCAGCCAAGACAGGGCTAGCCATCAGCCCCAGCATTTT
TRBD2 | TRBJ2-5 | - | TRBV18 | CASSPGLAGGEQYF | TGTGCCAGCTCACCGGGACTAGCGGGGGGTGAGCAGTACTTC
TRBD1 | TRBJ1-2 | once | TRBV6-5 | CASSPGQGAYTF | TGTGCCAGCAGTCCAGGACAGGGGGCCTACACCTTC
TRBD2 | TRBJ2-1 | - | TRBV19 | CASNTGLAGGNEQFF | TGTGCCAGTAACACGGGACTAGCGGGGGGGAATGAGCAGTTCTTC
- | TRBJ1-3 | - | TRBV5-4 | CASSMDGSSGNTIYF | TGTGCCAGCAGCATGGACGGTTCCTCTGGAAACACCATATATTTT
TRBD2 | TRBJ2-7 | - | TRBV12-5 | CASGNPGGYEQYF | TGTGCTAGTGGTAACCCGGGAGGCTACGAGCAGTACTTC
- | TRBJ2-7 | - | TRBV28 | CASSLTAPSYEQYF | TGTGCCAGCAGTTTAACGGCCCCCAGCTACGAGCAGTACTTC
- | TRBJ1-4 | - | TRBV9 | CASSVAGDGPNEKLFF | TGTGCCAGCAGCGTAGCCGGGGACGGTCCCAATGAAAAACTGTTTTTT
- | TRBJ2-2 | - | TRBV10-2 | CASRRDINTGELFF | TGCGCCAGCAGGCGGGACATCAACACCGGGGAGCTGTTTTTT